Reported below is one T cell receptor (beta chain). The J segment lost 2 bases and the V segment lost 5 bases, leaving 4 bases of the junction unmatched. Germline V gene lookup returns CDR1 MDHEN and CDR2 SYDVKM. The CDR3 consists of 15 residues. TCRdb re-analysed the RT-PCR reads in MiXCR, keeping a single row per CDR3 protein. The data show hundreds of thousands of distinct CDR3 sequences, with 14% seen just once and about 3.9% held by the top ten. The chain is built from TRBV28 and TRBJ1-5; 9 bases map to TRBD1. The TCR comes from a female donor in good health, serving as a healthy control. Sequencing input: memory CD4+ T cells from blood. The CDR3, as DNA: TGTGCCAGCAGTAAGGACAGGGGAGGCAATCAGCCCCAGCATTTT. Translation gives CASSKDRGGNQPQHF.